This T cell receptor beta chain was identified during a study of blood T cell repertoires in COVID-19. The CDR3 consists of 16 residues. Germline values: CDR1 SGHVS, CDR2 FQNEAQ. Trimming took 1 base from V and 4 from J, leaving 15 bases between them. TCRdb keeps only in-frame clones here, not all; method: immunoSEQ multiplex PCR. This sample has around 190,000 clones, with more than 75% found just once. The V and J genes are TRBV7-8 and TRBJ2-3, with D possibly TRBD1 on 6 matching bases. The receptor comes from a woman aged 45-60 years with acute COVID-19. The sequencing sample was made of PBMCs or T cells enriched from blood (not recorded which). CDR3 loop: CASSLVGQPSPDTQYF. The DNA of the CDR3 is TGTGCCAGCAGCTTAGTTGGACAGCCCTCCCCAGATACGCAGTATTTT.